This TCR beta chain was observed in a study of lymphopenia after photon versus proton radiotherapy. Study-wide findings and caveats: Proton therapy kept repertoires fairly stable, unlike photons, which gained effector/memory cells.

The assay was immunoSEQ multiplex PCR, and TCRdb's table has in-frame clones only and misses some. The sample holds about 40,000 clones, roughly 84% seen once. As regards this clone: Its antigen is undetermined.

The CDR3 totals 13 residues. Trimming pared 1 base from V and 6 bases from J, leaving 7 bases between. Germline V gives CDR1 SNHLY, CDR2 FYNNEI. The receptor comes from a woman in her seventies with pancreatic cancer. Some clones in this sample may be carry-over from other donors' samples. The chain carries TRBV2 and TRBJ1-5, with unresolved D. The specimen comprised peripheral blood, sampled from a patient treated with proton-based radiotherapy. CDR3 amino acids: CASSEGGPQPQHF. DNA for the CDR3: TGTGCCAGCAGTGAAGGTGGCCCTCAGCCCCAGCATTTT.